The rows below give T cell receptor beta chains drawn from one sample of a study of blood T cell repertoires in COVID-19. This table comes from immunoSEQ multiplex PCR, and its TCRdb copy is limited to in-frame clones, with some not included. The sample includes approximately 200,000 clones, roughly 89% of them seen just once. Sequencing was carried out using PBMCs or T cells enriched from blood (not recorded which). The receptors originated from a man younger than 35 with acute COVID-19. Each CDR3 is given with its conserved first and last residue. A D gene is named only where the DNA matches it firmly. Rows may omit the clone size; those that give it use once, few, many or a size class.

V	J	D	size	CDR3	DNA
TRBV19	TRBJ1-3	TRBD1	.	CATRTGSIGNTIYF	TGTGCCACCCGGACAGGATCAATTGGAAACACCATATATTTT
TRBV7-2	TRBJ2-1	.	.	CASGYSGPREQFF	TGTGCCAGCGGCTATAGCGGCCCCCGGGAGCAGTTCTTC
TRBV27	TRBJ2-7	.	.	CASRSYSYEQYF	TGTGCCAGCAGGAGCTACTCCTACGAGCAGTACTTC
TRBV7-2	TRBJ2-3	.	once	CASSLESRDTQYF	TGTGCCAGCAGCTTAGAATCTAGAGATACGCAGTATTTT
TRBV11-2	TRBJ1-6	.	.	CASSPGQPGGSPLHF	TGTGCCAGCAGCCCCGGGCAACCGGGGGGCTCACCCCTCCACTTT
TRBV18	TRBJ2-1	.	.	CASSPPTSSDEQFF	TGTGCCAGCTCACCACCCACTAGCTCGGATGAGCAGTTCTTC
TRBV28	TRBJ2-2	TRBD2	once	CASSSGLANTGELFF	TGTGCCAGCAGTTCGGGACTAGCGAACACCGGGGAGCTGTTTTTT
TRBV21-1	TRBJ1-2	.	.	CASSKVEGPNYGYTF	TGTGCCAGCAGCAAAGTCGAGGGCCCTAACTATGGCTACACCTTC
TRBV27	TRBJ2-7	TRBD1	.	CASSWTGTSYEQYF	TGTGCCAGCAGCTGGACAGGGACCTCCTACGAGCAGTACTTC
TRBV4-1	TRBJ2-2	TRBD1	.	CASSQVLQGAGELFF	TGCGCCAGCAGCCAAGTTTTACAGGGGGCCGGGGAGCTGTTTTTT
TRBV21-1	TRBJ1-3	.	.	CASTRTGRDGNTIYF	TGTGCCAGCACCCGTACGGGGAGGGATGGAAACACCATATATTTT
TRBV16	TRBJ2-7	.	.	CASNQGGGGLAEQYF	TGTGCCAGCAACCAGGGAGGAGGGGGCCTCGCCGAGCAGTACTTC
TRBV28	TRBJ1-4	TRBD1	.	CASSHRGPKEKLFF	TGTGCCAGCAGTCACAGGGGACCAAAAGAAAAACTGTTTTTT
TRBV30	TRBJ2-2	TRBD1	.	CAWRDRLLSNTGELFF	TGTGCCTGGAGGGACAGGTTGTTGTCGAACACCGGGGAGCTGTTTTTT
TRBV2	TRBJ1-2	.	.	CASISGSVKGRVHGYTF	TGTGCCAGCATATCGGGTAGTGTTAAGGGCAGGGTCCATGGCTACACCTTC
TRBV11-2	TRBJ2-3	TRBD2	.	CASSSGAGGTDTQYF	TGTGCCAGCAGCTCAGGGGCGGGAGGAACAGATACGCAGTATTTT
TRBV29-1	TRBJ1-2	TRBD1	.	CSVEFWQGVGGYTF	TGCAGCGTTGAATTTTGGCAGGGGGTAGGCGGCTACACCTTC
TRBV11-2	TRBJ1-1	TRBD1	.	CASSDGTGSWYTEAFF	TGTGCCAGCAGCGACGGGACAGGGAGTTGGTACACTGAAGCTTTCTTT
TRBV7-3	TRBJ1-2	TRBD1	.	CASSKDRDAYGYTF	TGTGCCAGCAGCAAGGACAGGGACGCCTATGGCTACACCTTC
TRBV20-1	TRBJ1-5	.	few	CSASRFESRKRGNQPQHF	TGCAGTGCTAGTCGGTTTGAGAGTCGGAAGCGGGGCAATCAGCCCCAGCATTTT
TRBV4-3	TRBJ2-6	.	.	CASSQGPFSGANVLTF	TGCGCCAGCAGCCAAGGGCCCTTTTCTGGGGCCAACGTCCTGACTTTC
TRBV19	TRBJ2-1	.	once	CASSMTRSSSYNEQFF	TGTGCCAGTAGTATGACCCGGAGTAGCTCCTACAATGAGCAGTTCTTC
TRBV30	TRBJ1-5	.	.	CAWSGRGNQPQHF	TGTGCCTGGAGTGGGAGGGGCAATCAGCCCCAGCATTTT
TRBV7-2	TRBJ2-1	TRBD1	few	CASSSQQHRGTEQFF	TGTGCCAGCAGCTCCCAACAACACAGGGGGACGGAGCAGTTCTTC
TRBV11-3	TRBJ2-7	.	.	CASSPRGGGSTYEQYF	TGTGCCAGCAGCCCCAGGGGAGGCGGGAGTACCTACGAGCAGTACTTC
TRBV21-1	TRBJ2-2	.	once	CASRTGELFF	TGTGCCAGCAGAACAGGGGAGCTGTTTTTT
TRBV9	TRBJ2-5	.	.	CASSVGGEETQYF	TGTGCCAGCAGCGTAGGGGGAGAGGAGACCCAGTACTTC
TRBV15	TRBJ2-5	TRBD1	.	CATSRDDWDRVQETQYF	TGTGCCACCAGCAGAGATGATTGGGACAGGGTCCAAGAGACCCAGTACTTC
TRBV7-7	TRBJ1-1	.	few	CASSPQENTEAFF	TGTGCTAGCAGCCCCCAGGAGAACACTGAAGCTTTCTTT
TRBV24-1	TRBJ2-7	TRBD2	.	CATQVPIAGVPYEQYF	TGTGCCACTCAAGTCCCGATAGCGGGAGTCCCCTACGAGCAGTACTTC
TRBV19	TRBJ1-2	TRBD1	.	CASSIATGVGYTF	TGTGCCAGTAGTATAGCTACAGGGGTCGGCTACACCTTC
TRBV19	TRBJ2-3	.	.	CASRVAALDTDTQYF	TGTGCCAGCCGGGTGGCAGCCTTAGACACAGATACGCAGTATTTT
TRBV4-2	TRBJ1-2	.	.	CASSQDSPRDYGYTF	TGTGCCAGCAGCCAAGATAGCCCCAGGGACTATGGCTACACCTTC
TRBV7-2	TRBJ1-1	.	.	CASSLEGGSAGLNTEAFF	TGTGCCAGCAGCTTAGAGGGCGGATCGGCAGGGCTGAACACTGAAGCTTTCTTT
TRBV13	TRBJ2-7	TRBD2	.	CASSYRTSGYEQYF	TGTGCCAGCAGCTACAGGACTAGCGGCTACGAGCAGTACTTC
TRBV7-8	TRBJ1-1	.	once	CASSLAEGYTEAFF	TGTGCCAGCAGCTTAGCGGAGGGTTACACTGAAGCTTTCTTT
TRBV5-1	TRBJ2-7	TRBD2	.	CASSLGSGGLDEQYF	TGCGCCAGCAGCTTGGGATCGGGAGGTTTGGACGAGCAGTACTTC
TRBV20-1	TRBJ1-5	.	.	CSASSRLSNQPQHF	TGCAGTGCTAGTTCCAGGCTAAGCAATCAGCCCCAGCATTTT
TRBV6-5	TRBJ1-2	TRBD1	.	CASSLQTGPSYGYTF	TGTGCCAGCAGTCTACAGACAGGGCCCTCCTATGGCTACACCTTC
TRBV19	TRBJ2-2	TRBD2	.	CASSASSGNGELFF	TGTGCCAGTAGTGCTTCTAGCGGGAACGGGGAGCTGTTTTTT
TRBV11-2	TRBJ2-1	.	.	CASSRGTLRYNEQFF	TGTGCCAGCAGCCGCGGGACTCTCCGCTACAATGAGCAGTTCTTC
TRBV20-1	TRBJ2-3	.	.	CSASRAGSSTDTQYF	TGCAGTGCTAGTAGGGCGGGATCTAGCACAGATACGCAGTATTTT